This TCR beta chain was profiled in a study of beta chain features in type 1 diabetes. As to this clone: Its cognate antigen is unknown.

Investigators reverse transcribed all isolated RNA, so they sequenced expressed TCRB transcripts. Generated by immunoSEQ multiplex PCR, the TCRdb table keeps only in-frame clones and is missing some. Of approximately 340,000 clones listed, roughly 15% are singletons. Study outcomes and limitations: A pattern of fewer insertions and more deletions at VDJ junctions was seen in type 1 diabetes patients.

CD4+ naive, central memory, regulatory and stem cell-like memory subsets were isolated by sorting on CD45RO/CCR7/CD25/CD127/CD95/CD27. The V gene's germline CDR1 is MDHEN and CDR2 SYDVKM. V lost 8 bases and J lost 9; bases outside the gene matches: 8. CDR3 size: 13 residues. The chain couples TRBV28 to TRBJ2-1; TRBD2 agrees at 9 bases. The sample comprised naive CD4+ T cells from blood. The TCR was taken from a woman aged 18-29 years in good health. CDR3 sequence (DNA): TGTGCCAGCGTGACCAGCGGGAGGAGTGAGCAGTTCTTC. This encodes CASVTSGRSEQFF.